The clone carrying this T cell receptor (beta chain) was seen a few times. Its cognate antigen is unknown. This record belongs to a study of T-cell memory formation after mild COVID-19. About the study: The study found TCR clusters largely donor specific. The study's findings and limits: Researchers found some responding clones in pre-infection memory, a sign that cross-reactive memory joined.

The authors produced TCR alpha and TCR beta cDNA libraries with sample barcodes and UMIs by 5'RACE using constant-segment primers. Each CDR3 protein is one row after TCRdb ran MiXCR on the 5' RACE reads. The repertoire holds roughly 500,000 distinct CDR3 sequences, with approximately 20% as singletons. V trimming: 6 bases; J trimming: 2 bases; junction bases outside the gene matches: 7. The CDR3 spans 15 residues. This receptor was obtained from an adult woman who had mild COVID-19 (a few samples of this study predate the infection). Cell type and time point are not known. V usage is TRBV12-3 or TRBV12-4 and J usage is TRBJ2-1, with 7 bases fitting TRBD2. The sample taken for sequencing was PBMCs or a T cell subset sorted from them (not recorded which). The CDR3, as DNA: TGTGCCAGCAGCCCTTTTGGGGGGGCCTACAATGAGCAGTTCTTC. As protein: CASSPFGGAYNEQFF.